This T cell receptor (beta chain) was identified in a study of PD-1 blockade in classical Hodgkin lymphoma (dated by TCRdb to the early 2020s). Background on the whole study: A peripheral blood immune signature of response to PD-1 blockade in classical Hodgkin lymphoma was defined using TCR beta sequencing and CyTOF. General study outcomes and caveats: The study covered only a single clinical trial cohort, and the causes of the repertoire differences, possibly disease activity or prior therapy, were still not defined. Baseline TCR diversity was reported to be lower in newly diagnosed patients than in healthy donors and to be lower still in relapsed/refractory patients.

The CDR3 starts with the cysteine, ends with the phenylalanine, and has 13 residues. Left in the record is the CDR3 DNA by itself, 39 bases read in frame from the first base. Via the germline V gene, CDR1 is SGHRS and CDR2 YFSETQ. The junction shows trimming of 7 bases on V and 1 base on J, plus 11 bases between the germline ends. Read against the paper, the sample's time point label means: newly diagnosed, previously untreated cHL patient sample. As a comparison group for the relapsed/refractory trial patients, PBMCs from patients with newly diagnosed, previously untreated classical Hodgkin lymphoma were sequenced. Peripheral blood was collected in 8 mL Vacutainer Cell Preparation Tubes, from which PBMCs were isolated by centrifugation and then cryopreserved. Genomic DNA was isolated using the Qiagen DNeasy kit from unsorted PBMCs as well as from negatively selected CD4+ and CD8+ fractions. TCR beta CDR3 regions were subjected to amplification by immunoSEQ multiplex PCR with primers that anneal to V and J segments. A synthetic immune receptor repertoire was used to minimize amplification bias, and any residual bias was removed computationally once sequencing was done. The authors processed their data as follows. Repertoire diversity was quantified as the Shannon entropy index using custom Python scripts. The unsorted, CD4+ and CD8+ repertoires were each analyzed separately, with the exception of combined analyses, where CD4+ and CD8+ sequences were merged in silico. The immuneACCESS repertoire file appears here via TCRdb, limited to in-frame rearrangements. These files lack a portion of the clones; in checked studies, under half of the deficit traces to unresolved V genes, and the cause of the others is not known. That table is the source of V, J and clone size, and D and trimming were worked out from the DNA. This sample is represented by about 15,000 clones; just under 85% of them were singletons. Almost 8.5% of the sample is taken by the ten largest.

In regard to this clone: What this receptor recognizes is not known. No base-level quality is on record; no much larger clone is a single base apart.

The TCR comes from a human donor with classical Hodgkin lymphoma. Material for sequencing was peripheral blood mononuclear cells (PBMCs). This chain joins TRBV5-1 to TRBJ1-1; no confident D gene assignment can be made. The CDR3 corresponds to CASAREQNTEAFF. The DNA sequence reads TGCGCCAGCGCACGAGAGCAGAACACTGAAGCTTTCTTT.